A single TCR beta chain is shown here with its context. At one of its ends the junction is not consistent with the germline gene, which may arise from a read error. The investigators amplified TCR beta CDR3 regions from RNA transcripts. Carried out on the TCR CDR3, a first-round RT-PCR used the HTBI primer set. TCRdb re-analysed the multiplex PCR reads in MiXCR, keeping a single row per CDR3 protein. The data contain 400,000 to 500,000 distinct CDR3 sequences, approximately 14% of them singletons. Diagnosing involved the use of clinical symptoms, serum thyroxine and TRAb, thyroid ultrasound and orbital computed tomography. This specimen belongs to a study of T cells in Graves' hyperthyroidism and ophthalmopathy. Germline CDR1 SGDLS, CDR2 YYNGEE. This CDR3 has 16 residues.

The TCR sequence derives from a woman aged 18-29 years with Graves' hyperthyroidism. The J gene is TRBJ2-1, the V gene TRBV9, with TRBD2 as a possible D gene (5 bases). Material: blood. The CDR3 sequence: CVSSVEGLVAYNEQFF. DNA of the CDR3: TGTGTCAGCAGCGTAGAGGGCCTTGTTGCCTACAATGAGCAGTTCTTC. Based on the CDR3 plus reference TRBV9 and TRBJ2-1, the full variable domain is DSGVTQTPKHLITATGQRVTLRCSPRSGDLSVYWYQQSLDQGLQFLIQYYNGEERAKGNILERFSAQQFPDLHSELNLSSLELGDSALYFCVSSVEGLVAYNEQFFGPGTRLTVL.